Listed below are T cell receptor beta chains from one sample, sequenced in a study of T-cell memory formation after mild COVID-19. TCRdb used MiXCR to reprocess the 5' RACE reads, holding one entry per CDR3 protein. The sample lists roughly 600,000 distinct CDR3 sequences; under 20% were seen once. Sequenced sample: PBMCs or a T cell subset sorted from them (not recorded which). The receptors stem from an adult woman who had mild COVID-19 (a few samples of this study predate the infection). Cell type and time point are not known. Each CDR3 is given with its conserved first and last residue. The order of the fields is CDR3 protein, CDR3 DNA, clone size, D gene, J gene, V gene. A D gene is named only where the DNA matches it firmly. Only some rows state a clone size, as once, few, many or a class for expanded clones.

CASSLMTVNYGYTF TGTGCCAGCAGTCTTATGACAGTAAACTATGGCTACACCTTC few - TRBJ1-2 TRBV6-5
CASSLGGVRETQYF TGTGCCAGCAGCTTGGGGGGAGTGCGAGAGACCCAGTACTTC few - TRBJ2-5 TRBV7-2
CASSPSRRTTNYGYTF TGCGCCAGCAGCCCGAGTCGGCGGACTACTAACTATGGCTACACCTTC - - TRBJ1-2 TRBV5-1
CASSPPSVSYEQYF TGTGCCAGCAGCCCCCCTAGCGTTTCCTACGAGCAGTACTTC few - TRBJ2-7 TRBV7-9
CATSGPNEVGGQPQHF TGTGCCACCAGTGGCCCAAACGAGGTAGGGGGTCAGCCCCAGCATTTT few - TRBJ1-5 TRBV24-1
CASTAGGTREAFF TGTGCCAGCACGGCAGGGGGCACTAGGGAAGCTTTCTTT - TRBD1 TRBJ1-1 TRBV7-9
CSARAVAGGPQVTGELFF TGCAGTGCTAGAGCGGTAGCGGGGGGGCCTCAGGTCACCGGGGAGCTGTTTTTT - TRBD2 TRBJ2-2 TRBV20-1
CASSRRTGSGELFF TGCGCCAGCAGCCGCAGGACAGGGTCCGGGGAGCTGTTTTTT - TRBD1 TRBJ2-2 TRBV5-1
CSVGVVNTEAFF TGCAGCGTTGGGGTTGTGAACACTGAAGCTTTCTTT - - TRBJ1-1 TRBV29-1
CASSQEEGWQETQYF TGTGCCAGCAGCCAAGAGGAGGGGTGGCAAGAGACCCAGTACTTC - - TRBJ2-5 TRBV14
CASSNGRPQFF TGTGCCAGCAGTAACGGACGGCCTCAGTTTTTT few - TRBJ1-4 TRBV12-3/TRBV12-4
CASTNSDVYEQYF TGTGCCAGCACTAATTCGGACGTGTACGAGCAGTACTTC few - TRBJ2-7 TRBV6-6
CASSPLEVVSGNTIYF TGTGCCAGCTCACCGCTGGAGGTGGTTTCTGGAAACACCATATATTTT once - TRBJ1-3 TRBV18
CSVIQLAGLTDTQYF TGCAGCGTGATACAACTAGCGGGGCTCACAGATACGCAGTATTTT few TRBD2 TRBJ2-3 TRBV29-1
CASSLAAVSTGELFF TGCGCCAGCAGCTTGGCGGCAGTGAGCACAGGGGAGCTGTTTTTT - - TRBJ2-2 TRBV5-1
CAWSGRSLAGTTDTQYF TGTGCCTGGAGTGGAAGGAGCCTAGCGGGGACTACAGATACGCAGTATTTT few TRBD2 TRBJ2-3 TRBV30
CASSLYLGYPSNQPQHF TGTGCCAGCAGTTTATATTTGGGGTACCCTAGCAATCAGCCCCAGCATTTT - - TRBJ1-5 TRBV12-3/TRBV12-4
CAISDSQGNYEQYF TGTGCCATCAGTGACTCCCAGGGAAATTACGAGCAGTACTTC few - TRBJ2-7 TRBV10-3
CASSPWGARNTEAFF TGTGCCAGCAGCCCCTGGGGGGCGCGAAACACTGAAGCTTTCTTT - - TRBJ1-1 TRBV7-6
CASSSVDSSYNEQFF TGTGCCAGCAGTTCAGTGGACAGCTCCTACAATGAGCAGTTCTTC - - TRBJ2-1 TRBV6-2/TRBV6-3
CATSEPGQAYNEQFF TGTGCCACCAGTGAGCCGGGACAGGCGTACAATGAGCAGTTCTTC few TRBD1 TRBJ2-1 TRBV24-1